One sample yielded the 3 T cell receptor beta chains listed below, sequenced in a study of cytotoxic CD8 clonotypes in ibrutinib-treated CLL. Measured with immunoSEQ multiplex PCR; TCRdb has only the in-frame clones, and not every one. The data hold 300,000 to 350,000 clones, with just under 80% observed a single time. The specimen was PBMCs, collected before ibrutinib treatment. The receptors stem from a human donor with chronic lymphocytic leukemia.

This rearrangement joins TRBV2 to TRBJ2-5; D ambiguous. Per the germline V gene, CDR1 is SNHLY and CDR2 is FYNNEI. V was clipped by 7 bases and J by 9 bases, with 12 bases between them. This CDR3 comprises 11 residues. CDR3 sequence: CASTKERPQYF. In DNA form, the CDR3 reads TGTGCCAGCACCAAGGAAAGACCCCAGTACTTC.

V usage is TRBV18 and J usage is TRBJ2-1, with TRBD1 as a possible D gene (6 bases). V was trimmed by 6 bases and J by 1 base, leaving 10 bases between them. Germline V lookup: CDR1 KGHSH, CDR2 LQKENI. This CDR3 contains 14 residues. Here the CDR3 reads CASSPDRSYNEQFF. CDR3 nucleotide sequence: TGTGCCAGCTCCCCTGACAGGTCCTACAATGAGCAGTTCTTC.

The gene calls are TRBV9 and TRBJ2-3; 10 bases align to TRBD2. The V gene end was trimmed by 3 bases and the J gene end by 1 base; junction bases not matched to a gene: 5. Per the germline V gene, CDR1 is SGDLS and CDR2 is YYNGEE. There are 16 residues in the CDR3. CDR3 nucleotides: TGTGCCAGCAGCGCTAGCGGGAGTGGGGGCACAGATACGCAGTATTTT. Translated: CASSASGSGGTDTQYF.